This TCR beta chain was recorded in a study of shared clonotypes between healthy human individuals. In replicate PCRs of sorted subsets, about 220 ng DNA, tens of thousands of T cell genomes, was used. Sequenced by immunoSEQ multiplex PCR; TCRdb stores in-frame clones only, minus some. The sample comprises 550,000 to 850,000 clones, roughly 70% of which are singletons, and 1.5% to 2% rests with the top ten. As regards this clone: Its matching antigen is unknown.

Division of CD4+ cells produced a CD45RA+ naive subset and a CD45RA-negative memory subset. The germline CDR1 and CDR2 sequences are SEHNR and FQNEAQ (reference sequence). The ends lost 4 bases at V and 7 bases at J; junction bases unmatched: 10. This CDR3 has 15 amino acids. Study conclusions and caveats: The represented genetic and exposure-history diversity was limited by the small number of donors.

The TCR originated in a woman in her twenties or thirties in good health. V is TRBV7-9 and J is TRBJ2-7, with TRBD2 matching 10 bases. Sequences were obtained from memory CD4+ T cells sorted from blood. The sample's subset: CD45RA-negative fraction. The CDR3 coding sequence is TGTGCCAGCAGCTCTACTAGCGGGGCACGGGGGGAGCAGTACTTC. This sequence encodes CASSSTSGARGEQYF.